A selection of T cell receptor beta chains follows, all from one sample in a study of cytomegalovirus exposure and HLA in healthy donors. Using immunoSEQ multiplex PCR, the repertoire was profiled, and TCRdb retains in-frame clones only, with some absent. The sample lists roughly 150,000 clones, 64% occurring once. The sample consisted of PBMCs. Every receptor here comes from a woman aged 25 to 45 in good health and CMV-seropositive. Each CDR3 is given with its conserved first and last residue. A D gene is named only where the DNA matches it firmly. Part of the rows lack a size; the others show once, few, many or a class for expanded clones.

cdr3_nt | cdr3_aa | j_call | d_call | v_call | clone_size
TGCGCCAGCAGTGAGCAGGCAGGGGGATACGAGCAGTACTTC | CASSEQAGGYEQYF | TRBJ2-7 | TRBD1 | TRBV10-1 | NA
TGTGCCAGCAGCTCGGGCATTAGCGGGAGTCCCTACGAGCAGTACTTC | CASSSGISGSPYEQYF | TRBJ2-7 | TRBD2 | TRBV7-6 | NA
TGTGCCAGCAGTTCAGGTTTTCGAAGCACAGATACGCAGTATTTT | CASSSGFRSTDTQYF | TRBJ2-3 | NA | TRBV27 | NA
TGTGCCAGCAGTTTAGACAGGGGGTGGGTTAACTATGGCTACACCTTC | CASSLDRGWVNYGYTF | TRBJ1-2 | TRBD1 | TRBV28 | NA
TGCGCCAGCAGCTCGGGACAATCAACTAATGAAAAACTGTTTTTT | CASSSGQSTNEKLFF | TRBJ1-4 | NA | TRBV5-1 | few
TGTGCCAGCAGCTTAAGAACGGGGGGGTGGCAAGAGACCCAGTACTTC | CASSLRTGGWQETQYF | TRBJ2-5 | TRBD2 | TRBV7-9 | once
TGTGCCAGCAGCCCCCAAGCGAGCTCCTATAATTCACCCCTCCACTTT | CASSPQASSYNSPLHF | TRBJ1-6 | NA | TRBV4-2 | NA
TGTGCCAGCAGCTTTTTATTGCAGAACGCGAACACTGAAGCTTTCTTT | CASSFLLQNANTEAFF | TRBJ1-1 | NA | TRBV7-8 | NA
TGTGCCAGCAGTTTCTTCCTAAACACTGAAGCTTTCTTT | CASSFFLNTEAFF | TRBJ1-1 | NA | TRBV28 | NA
TGTGCCAGCAGCTGGAAGGACAGCGGGGAGCTGTTTTTT | CASSWKDSGELFF | TRBJ2-2 | NA | TRBV7-3 | NA
TGTGCCAGCATCCCGGACCCGGGACAGGTCACAGATACGCAGTATTTT | CASIPDPGQVTDTQYF | TRBJ2-3 | TRBD1 | TRBV5-4 | NA
TGTGCCAGCAGCCATGGGACAGATGGCTACACCTTC | CASSHGTDGYTF | TRBJ1-2 | TRBD1 | TRBV11-2 | NA
TGTGCCAGCAGCTTAAGCAGGGCCGAGACCCAGTACTTC | CASSLSRAETQYF | TRBJ2-5 | NA | TRBV7-2 | NA
TGTGCCAGCAGGGTCGAAGCGGGAGAAGGGGAGCAGTTCTTC | CASRVEAGEGEQFF | TRBJ2-1 | TRBD2 | TRBV2 | NA
TGCGCCACCCGGGGGGGGGCCACAAGATTTAAGGGCCGAGGGGCCTACAATGAGCAGTTCTTC | CATRGGATRFKGRGAYNEQFF | TRBJ2-1 | TRBD2 | TRBV5-1 | few
TGTGCCAGCAGCCCTTTTGGGCCCAACACTGAAGCTTTCTTT | CASSPFGPNTEAFF | TRBJ1-1 | NA | TRBV5-5 | NA
TGTGCCAGCAGCCCCTCAGGGGGCAGGGGCGAGACCCAGTACTTC | CASSPSGGRGETQYF | TRBJ2-5 | TRBD1 | TRBV6-6 | NA
TGTGCCAGCAGCTTCAGCCTAGGCCTCCGGACTGAAGCTTTCTTT | CASSFSLGLRTEAFF | TRBJ1-1 | NA | TRBV5-4 | NA
TGTGCCAGCAGCCAAGTCACCTCGGGGAGCAATGAGCAGTTCTTC | CASSQVTSGSNEQFF | TRBJ2-1 | NA | TRBV4-2 | NA
TGTGCCAGTAGTATCAACAGGGGGGGATCTCAGCCCCAGCATTTT | CASSINRGGSQPQHF | TRBJ1-5 | TRBD1 | TRBV19 | NA
TGTGCCAGCAGTGAAGCCCGGGCCGGGGTCCGGATGAACACTGAAGCTTTCTTT | CASSEARAGVRMNTEAFF | TRBJ1-1 | NA | TRBV6-1 | many
TGCGCCAGCAGCTTGAGGTCTAGCGGTGAGACCCAGTACTTC | CASSLRSSGETQYF | TRBJ2-5 | TRBD2 | TRBV5-1 | once
TGTGCCACCACCGATCTTTCATGGGGACTGTCCTCCTACGAGCAGTACTTC | CATTDLSWGLSSYEQYF | TRBJ2-7 | NA | TRBV15 | NA
TGTGCCAGCAGCTTACGTAGGGGACAGGGCATGGGCAATCAGCCCCAGCATTTT | CASSLRRGQGMGNQPQHF | TRBJ1-5 | TRBD1 | TRBV5-6 | NA
TGTGCCAGCAGCCACCGTGGGGACAGGGCGATTCAGTTGGACTTC | CASSHRGDRAIQLDF | TRBJ2-7 | TRBD1 | TRBV5-5 | NA
TGTGCCAGCAGCTTAGGTCCCCTTCGGGGTCGGGGGGCAGATACGCAGTATTTT | CASSLGPLRGRGADTQYF | TRBJ2-3 | TRBD2 | TRBV11-2 | NA
TGTGCCAGCAGCTTAGGGGGGGTAGGTTGGGACGAGCAGTACTTC | CASSLGGVGWDEQYF | TRBJ2-7 | NA | TRBV11-3 | NA
TGTGCCAGCTCAAGGAACAGGGGGCGTTACGAGCAGTACTTC | CASSRNRGRYEQYF | TRBJ2-7 | TRBD1 | TRBV25-1 | once
TGTGCCAGCAGCGAGAGTGACAGCTATGGCTACACCTTC | CASSESDSYGYTF | TRBJ1-2 | NA | TRBV9 | NA
TGTGCCAGCAGTTCAACCGGGACTAGCGGTTCCTACGAGCAGTACTTC | CASSSTGTSGSYEQYF | TRBJ2-7 | TRBD2 | TRBV11-3 | NA
TGCGCCAGCAGCTCCGGACAGGGCGGGTCGGGCTACACCTTC | CASSSGQGGSGYTF | TRBJ1-2 | TRBD1 | TRBV5-1 | NA
TGTGCCAGCAGCTTGGTTCCAGGGGGGAATCAGCCCCAGCATTTT | CASSLVPGGNQPQHF | TRBJ1-5 | TRBD1 | TRBV5-4 | few
TGTGCCAGCAGCGGGGGTAGCTGGGGGCATACTGAAGCTTTCTTT | CASSGGSWGHTEAFF | TRBJ1-1 | NA | TRBV5-6 | once
TGTGCCTGGAGTCTGCGGGGCTTGGGCAATCAGCCCCAGCATTTT | CAWSLRGLGNQPQHF | TRBJ1-5 | NA | TRBV30 | NA
TGTGCCAGCTCACCCGGGCTAGCCCGTGGAAATGAGCAGTTCTTC | CASSPGLARGNEQFF | TRBJ2-1 | NA | TRBV18 | NA
TGCAGTGCTAGTGTCGGCTATGGCTACACCTTC | CSASVGYGYTF | TRBJ1-2 | NA | TRBV20-1 | few
TGTGCCATCAGTGAGGACAGGGGCGCGAACACTGAAGCTTTCTTT | CAISEDRGANTEAFF | TRBJ1-1 | TRBD1 | TRBV10-3 | NA
TGTGCCAGCAGGGGACAGGGCCCGCGGACTGAAGCTTTCTTT | CASRGQGPRTEAFF | TRBJ1-1 | TRBD1 | TRBV6-6 | NA
TGTGCCAGCAGCTTAAGTAGGGGTACAGATACGCAGTATTTT | CASSLSRGTDTQYF | TRBJ2-3 | NA | TRBV7-3 | NA
TGTGCCAGCAGCGCAACAGGGCACACTGAAGCTTTCTTT | CASSATGHTEAFF | TRBJ1-1 | NA | TRBV9 | NA
TGTGCCAGCACCTCCAGGGCAACTAATGAAAAACTGTTTTTT | CASTSRATNEKLFF | TRBJ1-4 | NA | TRBV6-6 | medium-sized
TGTGCCAGCAGCCAAGATGGCCGTCAGCCCCAGCATTTT | CASSQDGRQPQHF | TRBJ1-5 | NA | TRBV4-2 | NA
TGTGCCAGCAGCAGGACTAGCGATTACAATGAGCAGTTCTTC | CASSRTSDYNEQFF | TRBJ2-1 | TRBD2 | TRBV6-4 | many
TGTGCCAGCAGAAGACAGGGGAAGGATGAAAAACTGTTTTTT | CASRRQGKDEKLFF | TRBJ1-4 | TRBD1 | TRBV5-6 | few
TGTGCCAGCAGGATTGCCGGGACAGGGAACTATGGCTACACCTTC | CASRIAGTGNYGYTF | TRBJ1-2 | TRBD1 | TRBV2 | few
TGTGCCAGCAGTGAATTAAGCGGACAGGGTTTCCACAATGAGCAGTTCTTC | CASSELSGQGFHNEQFF | TRBJ2-1 | TRBD1 | TRBV25-1 | NA
TGTGCCAGCAGTTCAGCAGGTTCGGGGAATCAGCCCCAGCATTTT | CASSSAGSGNQPQHF | TRBJ1-5 | NA | TRBV7-9 | NA
TGCGCCAGCAGCCCCCGGACTAGCGGCGGGACCCAGTACTTC | CASSPRTSGGTQYF | TRBJ2-5 | TRBD2 | TRBV5-1 | few
TGTGCCAGCAGTGTAAACTATGACACCGGGGAGCTGTTTTTT | CASSVNYDTGELFF | TRBJ2-2 | NA | TRBV6-4 | NA
TGTGCCAGCAGAAGACTAGTGGGACAGGGGGGTGAAGCTTTCTTT | CASRRLVGQGGEAFF | TRBJ1-1 | TRBD1 | TRBV6-1 | NA
TGTGCCAGCAGCACCGCTTCCAGGGGTCCTACAGATACGCAGTATTTT | CASSTASRGPTDTQYF | TRBJ2-3 | NA | TRBV5-6 | NA
TGCGCCAGCAGCCAGACGAACAGTGAGCAGTTCTTC | CASSQTNSEQFF | TRBJ2-1 | NA | TRBV4-1 | NA
TGTGCCAGCAGTTACGGGGGGTCCGCGTGGAACACTGAAGCTTTCTTT | CASSYGGSAWNTEAFF | TRBJ1-1 | NA | TRBV6-5 | NA
TGTGCCAGTAGTATGAGATACCGAAGGGAGTCGCCTGAAGCTTTCTTT | CASSMRYRRESPEAFF | TRBJ1-1 | NA | TRBV19 | once
TGTGCCAGCAGTAGCCCCCCAGGGTATAACACTGAAGCTTTCTTT | CASSSPPGYNTEAFF | TRBJ1-1 | NA | TRBV28 | few
TGTGCCACCTCCGGGACAGGGGGAGAAAAACTGTTTTTT | CATSGTGGEKLFF | TRBJ1-4 | TRBD1 | TRBV7-9 | NA
TGTGCCAGTAGTACCTTGGGCGGGGGCTTCGCTGGAAACACCATATATTTT | CASSTLGGGFAGNTIYF | TRBJ1-3 | NA | TRBV19 | NA
TGTGCCAGCAGTTACTCGGAGCAGGGTCCAGATACGCAGTATTTT | CASSYSEQGPDTQYF | TRBJ2-3 | NA | TRBV6-5 | NA
TGTGCCAGCAGTGATAGGGGTGCTGGAAACACCATATATTTT | CASSDRGAGNTIYF | TRBJ1-3 | NA | TRBV6-1 | few